This entry concerns a single T cell receptor (beta chain). Its antigen is undetermined. Per the germline V gene, CDR1 is MNHEY and CDR2 is SVGAGI. Between the trimmed V and J ends, which lost 2 bases and 6 bases, there was a span of 16 bases. The CDR3 contains 15 residues. This specimen belongs to a study of T cell responses to AZD1222 COVID-19 vaccine. Profiled with immunoSEQ multiplex PCR; TCRdb holds only in-frame clones, not every one. The sample lists 100,000 to 150,000 clones, about nine tenths occurring once. Notes on the study in general: Donors, mostly white British, included more females; clonal diversity was possibly underestimated.

Sequenced here: peripheral blood, sampled on day 0 of AZD1222 vaccination. This chain uses TRBV6-5 with TRBJ1-2; a possible D gene is TRBD1 (6 bases). The origin of this receptor is an adult in good health. The DNA of the CDR3 is TGTGCCAGCAGTTACGCGGGGGGGGCCGTAAATGGCTACACCTTC. Protein product: CASSYAGGAVNGYTF.